The 10 T cell receptor beta chains given below trace back to one sample, sequenced in a study of cytomegalovirus exposure and HLA in healthy donors. Both 60 Vbeta primers and 13 Jbeta primers went into the PCR. Here immunoSEQ multiplex PCR was the method, and the copy in TCRdb shows in-frame clones only, minus some. Here the sample spans around 20,000 clones, under 90% being singletons. The sequenced material came from PBMCs. These receptors were obtained from a human donor in good health.

The chain couples TRBV6-5 to TRBJ1-2; D possibly corresponds to TRBD1 (5 bases). The V gene lost 2 bases and the J gene lost 4 bases, with 11 bases spanning the gap. This CDR3 is 14 amino acids long. CDR1 and CDR2 (germline): MNHEY, SVGAGI. In DNA form, the CDR3 reads TGTGCCAGCAGTTACGACCCGGGGGGCTATGGCTACACCTTC. Translating it yields CASSYDPGGYGYTF.

This clone was counted only a few times. V is TRBV6-4 and J is TRBJ2-3, with 8 nucleotides matching TRBD2. Germline CDR1 MRHNA, CDR2 SNTAGT. The CDR3 is 14 residues long. Germline trimming cut 3 bases from V and 1 base from J; bases unmatched to any gene: 0. CDR3 DNA: TGTGCCAGCAGTGAAGCGGGGGGCACAGATACGCAGTATTTT. Protein: CASSEAGGTDTQYF.

V gene TRBV27 combines with J gene TRBJ1-1, with TRBD1 as a possible D gene (6 bases). The V end lost 5 bases, the J end lost 7 bases, and 14 bases lay between the germline ends. Germline CDR1 and CDR2: MNHEY and SMNVEV (reference sequence). The CDR3 spans 13 residues. For the CDR3, the DNA is TGTGCCAGCAGTCGGACAGTTGCCGGTGAAGCTTTCTTT. Translating gives CASSRTVAGEAFF.

This clone appeared a single time. The rearrangement links TRBV19 to TRBJ2-7; TRBD1 agrees at 8 bases. From germline, CDR1 is LNHDA and CDR2 SQIVND (reference sequence). CDR3 length: 14 residues. V lost 5 bases to trimming and J lost 0 bases; unmatched junction nucleotides: 3. The CDR3 protein is CASSVGQGSYEQYF. CDR3 coding DNA: TGTGCCAGTAGTGTAGGACAGGGCTCCTACGAGCAGTACTTC. Combining the CDR3 with reference TRBV19 and TRBJ2-7 gives the whole variable domain DGGITQSPKYLFRKEGQNVTLSCEQNLNHDAMYWYRQDPGQGLRLIYYSQIVNDFQKGDIAEGYSVSREKKESFPLTVTSAQKNPTAFYLCASSVGQGSYEQYFGPGTRLTVT.

The chain has TRBV2 and TRBJ1-3, with D possibly being TRBD1 (5 bases). CDR1 and CDR2 (germline): SNHLY, FYNNEI. The CDR3 has 16 amino acids. V was trimmed by 2 bases and J by 0 bases, leaving 11 bases between them. CDR3 loop: CASSESDSPSGNTIYF. CDR3 DNA sequence: TGTGCCAGCAGTGAATCCGACAGTCCCTCTGGAAACACCATATATTTT. The full variable domain, rest sourced from reference TRBV2 and TRBJ1-3, is EPEVTQTPSHQVTQMGQEVILRCVPISNHLYFYWYRQILGQKVEFLVSFYNNEISEKSEIFDDQFSVERPDGSNFTLKIRSTKLEDSAMYFCASSESDSPSGNTIYFGEGSWLTVV.

The chain uses TRBV19 and TRBJ1-2; TRBD1 aligns across 8 bases. The CDR3 is 12 amino acids. The V gene's germline CDR1 is LNHDA and CDR2 SQIVND (reference sequence). V trimming: 6 bases; J trimming: 7 bases; junction bases outside the gene matches: 4. For the CDR3, the DNA is TGTGCCAGTAGGACAGGGGCGAGTGGCTACACCTTC. This translates into CASRTGASGYTF. The variable domain in full, with the rest retrieved from reference TRBV19 and TRBJ1-2, is DGGITQSPKYLFRKEGQNVTLSCEQNLNHDAMYWYRQDPGQGLRLIYYSQIVNDFQKGDIAEGYSVSREKKESFPLTVTSAQKNPTAFYLCASRTGASGYTFGSGTRLTVV.

This clone was recorded a few times. The chain has TRBV6-5 and TRBJ1-2; D may be TRBD1 (5 bases). Per germline, CDR1 MNHEY and CDR2 SVGAGI. The CDR3 sequence is 13 residues long. V was cut by 5 bases and J by 3 bases, with 10 bases left in between. Here the CDR3 DNA reads TGTGCCAGCAGTCTACAGGTTGACTATGGCTACACCTTC. Translation: CASSLQVDYGYTF.

The genes are TRBV5-1 and TRBJ1-4, with 7 positions matching TRBD1. Trimming removed 3 bases from V and 9 bases from J; junction bases left unmatched: 11. Germline CDR1 is SGHRS and CDR2 is YFSETQ. The CDR3 is 15 residues long. The CDR3 nucleotides read TGCGCCAGCAGCTCGACAGGGACGATGGGGAAAAAACTGTTTTTT. The encoded protein is CASSSTGTMGKKLFF. Full variable domain (outside the CDR3, taken from reference TRBV5-1 and TRBJ1-4): KAGVTQTPRYLIKTRGQQVTLSCSPISGHRSVSWYQQTPGQGLQFLFEYFSETQRNKGNFPGRFSGRQFSNSRSEMNVSTLELGDSALYLCASSSTGTMGKKLFFGSGTQLSVL.

The V and J genes are TRBV18 and TRBJ1-4, with D maybe TRBD1 (6 bases). With 3 bases removed from V and 0 bases from J, the gap between germline ends came to 8 bases. Germline CDR1 reads KGHSH; CDR2 reads LQKENI. The CDR3 runs to 15 residues. CDR3 region: CASSPSGATNEKLFF. CDR3 in DNA: TGTGCCAGCTCACCTTCAGGGGCAACTAATGAAAAACTGTTTTTT.

The chain has TRBV2 and TRBJ2-1; TRBD1 aligns across 8 bases. The CDR3 is 16 residues long. V dropped 5 bases and J dropped 2; count of bases not matched to a gene: 8. Germline V lookup: CDR1 SNHLY, CDR2 FYNNEI. In nucleotides, the CDR3 is TGTGCCAGCAGTAGCATACCAGGGGGCACCTACAATGAGCAGTTCTTC. Protein: CASSSIPGGTYNEQFF.